This entry is about one T cell receptor (beta chain). This clonotype was seen a handful of times. Its antigen remains unidentified. Per-base quality was not reported, and no clone a single base away is much larger than it. The library was built by means of RACE. This sample was sequenced with a NextSeq 500. During library preparation, unique molecular identifiers were attached to individual cDNA molecules so that TCRs could be counted in a quantitative, reproducible way. Each blood RNA sample was used to sequence both TCR alpha and TCR beta chains. Per the original workflow: The median number of TCRs per sample was 95,638, ranging from about 20,000 to 700,000. V, J and CDR3 annotation of the TCR reads was performed with the Decombinator software suite. For PS versus PT1 abundance plots, all samples were subsampled to the same number of TCRs (28,000). TCRs were defined as expanded if absent before sensitization and observed at least eight times at the 2-week time point. The public reads were quality trimmed at Q25 with fastp and then assembled into clones with MiXCR by TCRdb, keeping productive beta chains. Every CDR3 protein is listed once, alongside the most common genes and DNA of its rows. TCRdb assigned the V and J calls; the authors' analysis was not used. In this sample the table shows approximately 79,000 distinct CDR3 sequences, approximately 10% of which occur a single time. The ten largest clones add up to approximately 1.4% of the sample.

The sample's time point label, decoded: patch test 1, 2 weeks after DPC sensitization. According to the study, the label for this sample's treatment or condition signals: therapeutic diphenylcyclopropenone sensitization with weekly scalp DPC. At each patch-test visit, blood was drawn before the patch test was applied. Patients were considered eligible if aged 18 to 70, diagnosed with alopecia and deemed suitable for DPC therapy, and patients were excluded if pregnant. Total RNA was extracted from unfractionated whole blood collected in Tempus Blood RNA tubes. V trim: 5 bases; J trim: 5 bases; unmatched bases: 5. CDR3 length: 14 amino acids, cysteine to phenylalanine. Just the 42-base CDR3 DNA is kept, in frame starting at base 1. From a lookup of the germline V gene, CDR1 and CDR2 are SGHAT and FQNNGV. The data originate from a study of human T cells and chemical hapten exposure (dated by TCRdb to the early 2020s). Notes on the research overall: For sensitization, 2% DPC in acetone was applied to a 2 cm by 2 cm area of upper inner arm skin. Throughout the roughly 25-week study period, patients were also given weekly therapeutic DPC doses on the scalp. Patch testing was performed on the upper back with Finn chambers containing 0.01% DPC, and the patch tests were scored after 6 days according to International Contact Dermatitis Research Group standards. Alopecia areata with under or over 50% scalp involvement, alopecia totalis and alopecia universalis were represented in the patient cohort, which was mostly female. Libraries were pooled for sequencing, and variation in per-sample TCR yields was attributed mainly to small differences in library volumes within the pool. This study followed changes in the peripheral blood TCR repertoire in vivo during primary and secondary sensitization of alopecia patients to the hapten diphenylcyclopropenone (DPC). Blood samples were taken from patients before sensitization (week 0) and at 2, 6 and about 24 weeks after DPC sensitization. Around 30 alopecia patients provided blood for TCR sequencing at one to four time points (pre-sensitization, 2, 6 and 24 weeks). Paper-wide results and their limitations: No change with DPC sensitization was found in the number of TCRs above 1 in 1000 frequency, and no evidence of global repertoire structure alterations was found. After repeated subsampling, changes were observed in the strength of the expansion versus patch-test correlation and in the threshold at which the correlation became significant. A positive correlation was found between the number of PT1 expanded TCRs and patch test score, with significance reached at thresholds 8, 16 and 32 but not 4. Expanded TCRs formed significantly more large CDR3 similarity clusters than pre-sensitization or healthy control sets, consistent with antigen-driven responses. Because every patient had alopecia, a presumed autoimmune disease, the patients' immune response might differ from that of healthy individuals.

Rearrangement joined TRBV11-2 to TRBJ2-5; TRBD2 aligns with 10 central bases. This specimen consisted of whole blood, obtained in connection with sensitization to the hapten diphenylcyclopropenone (DPC). The TCR comes from a woman in her forties or fifties with alopecia areata. Some clones in this sample may be carry-over from other donors' samples. Here the CDR3 is given as CASSPTSGVETQYF. At the DNA level, the sequence is TGTGCCAGCAGCCCAACTAGCGGGGTGGAGACCCAGTACTTC.